A selection of T cell receptor beta chains follows, all from one sample in a study of CD8 T cells in Susac syndrome. TCRdb processed the immunoSEQ multiplex PCR reads anew with MiXCR; each CDR3 protein has one entry. Of about 210,000 distinct CDR3 sequences listed, roughly 93% are singletons. The sequenced sample consisted of CD4+ T cells from PBMCs. These receptors were obtained from a human donor with Susac syndrome. The CDR3 runs from the conserved cysteine through the conserved F or W. The D gene is left open where the match is weak. Clone size appears in some rows only: once, few, many, or a class for an expanded clone.

>NA|TRBV5-1|TRBD2|17|TRBJ2-3
TGCGCCAGCAGCTTGCCTCTGGCGGGGGGTAGCACAGATACGCAGTATTTT
CASSLPLAGGSTDTQYF
>NA|TRBV19|NA|12|TRBJ1-2
TGTGCCAGTCAGAAAAGATTCTATGGCTACACCTTC
CASQKRFYGYTF
>once|TRBV29-1|NA|13|TRBJ1-2
TGCAGCGTTAGTTGGGGCGCGGGCCAGAGCTACACCTTC
CSVSWGAGQSYTF
>few|TRBV28|TRBD1|14|TRBJ1-5
TGTGCCAGCAGTTTGGGACAGAGCAATCAGCCCCAGCATTTT
CASSLGQSNQPQHF
>NA|TRBV29-1|TRBD1|16|TRBJ1-5
TGCAGCGCCTCCGGGACAGGGGGGGGTAGCAATCAGCCCCAGCATTTT
CSASGTGGGSNQPQHF
>NA|TRBV5-6|NA|13|TRBJ1-1
TGTGCCAGCAGCCCCTGGGGAACAGACGAAGCTTTCTTT
CASSPWGTDEAFF
>NA|TRBV4-1|NA|16|TRBJ1-3
TGCGCCAGCAGCCAAGAGGGACGGATCTCTGGAAACACCATATATTTT
CASSQEGRISGNTIYF
>NA|TRBV7-9|TRBD2|17|TRBJ2-6
TGTGCCAGCGTACCTAGCGGGGGGCTGTCTGGGGCCAACGTCCTGACTTTC
CASVPSGGLSGANVLTF
>NA|TRBV20-1|TRBD2|16|TRBJ2-3
TGCAGTGTAGGGACTAGCGGGGGGGTAAGCACAGATACGCAGTATTTT
CSVGTSGGVSTDTQYF
>NA|TRBV18|NA|13|TRBJ2-7
TGTGCCAGCTCACCCAGGGACTTCCACGAGCAGTACTTC
CASSPRDFHEQYF
>once|TRBV5-1|NA|14|TRBJ2-7
TGCGCCAGCAGCCCCCCCAGTGTCGGGGACGAGCAGTACTTC
CASSPPSVGDEQYF
>NA|TRBV20-1|NA|15|TRBJ1-5
TGCAGTGCTAGATATGGGGGGGGGAGCAATCAGCCCCAGCATTTT
CSARYGGGSNQPQHF
>NA|TRBV25-1|TRBD1|14|TRBJ1-2
TGTGCCAGCGAGACCGGGACAGGGGTTTATGGCTACACCTTC
CASETGTGVYGYTF
>NA|TRBV7-2|NA|15|TRBJ1-5
TGTGCCAGCAGCTCCCGAGGGGTCGAAAATCAGCCCCAGCATTTT
CASSSRGVENQPQHF
>once|TRBV30|TRBD1|14|TRBJ2-5
TGTGCCTGGAGTGGGACAGGGATGGGGAAGACCCAGTACTTC
CAWSGTGMGKTQYF
>NA|TRBV21-1|NA|11|TRBJ2-7
TGTGCCAGCCACAATCGGCAGCTCTGGAACTTC
CASHNRQLWNF
>NA|TRBV5-1|TRBD1|15|TRBJ1-1
TGCGCCAGCAGCGTTTCACTCGCAGGGGGAACTGAAGCTTTCTTT
CASSVSLAGGTEAFF
>once|TRBV11-1|NA|13|TRBJ1-1
TGTGCCAGCACCCCTCGGAGCGGGGTTGAAGCTTTCTTT
CASTPRSGVEAFF
>NA|TRBV2|NA|12|TRBJ1-6
TGTGCCAGCAGAGCCCCATATCCACCCCTCCACTTT
CASRAPYPPLHF
>NA|TRBV15|NA|16|TRBJ1-4
TGTGCCACCAGCAGAGGAGGCACAGGGAGAAATGAAAAACTGTTTTTT
CATSRGGTGRNEKLFF
>once|TRBV20-1|TRBD1|14|TRBJ1-4
TGCAGTGCTATCCGGACAGGGCTAGGCGAAAAACTGTTTTTT
CSAIRTGLGEKLFF
>once|TRBV6-1|TRBD1|15|TRBJ2-7
TGTGCCAGCAGTGAAAGGGGGCGAAACCCCTACGAGCAGTACTTC
CASSERGRNPYEQYF
>NA|TRBV12-3/TRBV12-4|NA|13|TRBJ1-5
TGTGCCAGCGGCCGACAGAACAATCAGCCCCAGCATTTT
CASGRQNNQPQHF
>NA|TRBV9|NA|15|TRBJ1-2
TGTGCCAGCAGCGTAGTCGGCTCGGTAAACTATGGCTACACCTTC
CASSVVGSVNYGYTF
>NA|TRBV5-1|NA|14|TRBJ1-2
TGCGCCAGCAGCCCGAGGGAACATTTCGGCGGCTACACCTTC
CASSPREHFGGYTF
>NA|TRBV2|NA|16|TRBJ2-1
TGTGCCAGCAGTGAAGCAGGAGCTAGCTCCTACAATGAGCAGTTCTTC
CASSEAGASSYNEQFF
>NA|TRBV20-1|TRBD1|14|TRBJ1-2
TGCAGTGCTCAACCGGGACAGGAGATCTATGGCTACACCTTC
CSAQPGQEIYGYTF
>NA|TRBV27|NA|15|TRBJ1-3
TGTGCCAGCAGTTTAGGGCTGTTCTCTGGAAACACCATATATTTT
CASSLGLFSGNTIYF
>NA|TRBV28|NA|14|TRBJ1-3
TGTGCCACCTGTTCGGGGGTGGAGGGAAACACCATATATTTT
CATCSGVEGNTIYF
>NA|TRBV15|NA|15|TRBJ1-6
TGTGCCACCAGCAGAGAAGGACAGCCTAATTCACCCCTCCACTTT
CATSREGQPNSPLHF
>NA|TRBV19|TRBD1|16|TRBJ2-5
TGTGCCAGTAGTATAAAGGGGGACAGGTTCCAAGAGACCCAGTACTTC
CASSIKGDRFQETQYF
>NA|TRBV11-2|NA|12|TRBJ1-2
TGTGCCAGCGGAACGGACACCTATGGCTACACCTTC
CASGTDTYGYTF
>once|TRBV20-1|NA|15|TRBJ1-1
TGCAGTGCTAGAGAGCCTACGGCGGGGAACACTGAAGCTTTCTTT
CSAREPTAGNTEAFF
>few|TRBV29-1|TRBD1|15|TRBJ2-3
TGCAGCGCCAAGACCGGGACAGACGAAGCAGATACGCAGTATTTT
CSAKTGTDEADTQYF
>NA|TRBV7-2|TRBD1|15|TRBJ2-4
TGTGCCAGCAGCTTCCAGGGGGCTGTACAAAACATTCAGTACTTC
CASSFQGAVQNIQYF
>once|TRBV2|NA|15|TRBJ2-2
TGTGCCAGCAGTGAAGAGGGGGGATACACCGGGGAGCTGTTTTTT
CASSEEGGYTGELFF
>NA|TRBV29-1|TRBD1|12|TRBJ1-1
TGCAGCTACAGACAGGGGAACACTGAAGCTTTCTTT
CSYRQGNTEAFF
>NA|TRBV15|NA|13|TRBJ1-1
TGTGCCACCAGCAGAGAAGAAAGGGGGGAAGCTTTCTTT
CATSREERGEAFF
>NA|TRBV20-1|TRBD1|12|TRBJ2-7
TGCAGTGCTATGCAGGGGGCTTACGAGCAGTACTTC
CSAMQGAYEQYF
>NA|TRBV5-5|NA|14|TRBJ2-5
TGTGCCAGCAGCTTCACCGGGCCTGGAGAGACCCAGTACTTC
CASSFTGPGETQYF
>NA|TRBV6-2/TRBV6-3|TRBD2|16|TRBJ2-1
TGTGCCAGCAGTCCCATTCGGGCGGGGGGGCAGAATGAGCAGTTCTTC
CASSPIRAGGQNEQFF
>NA|TRBV25-1|NA|16|TRBJ1-5
TGTGCCAGCAGTGAATCAAGGGAGATTTGCAATCAGCCCCAGCATTTT
CASSESREICNQPQHF
>NA|TRBV20-1|TRBD1|13|TRBJ2-7
TGCAGTGTTTTCCGACAGGGTACCTACGAGCAGTACTTC
CSVFRQGTYEQYF
>NA|TRBV9|NA|12|TRBJ2-3
TGTGCCAGCAGCGTAGTAGAAGATACGCAGTATTTT
CASSVVEDTQYF
>NA|TRBV6-5|NA|16|TRBJ2-1
TGTGCCAGCAGTTACGATCGGGATCAAAGCGGAAATGAGCAGTTCTTC
CASSYDRDQSGNEQFF
>NA|TRBV30|NA|13|TRBJ1-1
TGTGCCTGGAAAGGCAGGGAGGACACTGAAGCTTTCTTT
CAWKGREDTEAFF
>NA|TRBV20-1|NA|17|TRBJ2-7
TGCAGTGCTAGAGACCCTACGGCAGGGCCTCCCTCCTACGAGCAGTACTTC
CSARDPTAGPPSYEQYF
>NA|TRBV18|NA|12|TRBJ1-1
TGTGCCAGCTCGTCCGGGACGGATGAAGCTTTCTTT
CASSSGTDEAFF
>once|TRBV20-1|NA|12|TRBJ1-1
TGCAGTGCTAGAGATTGGGCAGCTGAAGCTTTCTTT
CSARDWAAEAFF